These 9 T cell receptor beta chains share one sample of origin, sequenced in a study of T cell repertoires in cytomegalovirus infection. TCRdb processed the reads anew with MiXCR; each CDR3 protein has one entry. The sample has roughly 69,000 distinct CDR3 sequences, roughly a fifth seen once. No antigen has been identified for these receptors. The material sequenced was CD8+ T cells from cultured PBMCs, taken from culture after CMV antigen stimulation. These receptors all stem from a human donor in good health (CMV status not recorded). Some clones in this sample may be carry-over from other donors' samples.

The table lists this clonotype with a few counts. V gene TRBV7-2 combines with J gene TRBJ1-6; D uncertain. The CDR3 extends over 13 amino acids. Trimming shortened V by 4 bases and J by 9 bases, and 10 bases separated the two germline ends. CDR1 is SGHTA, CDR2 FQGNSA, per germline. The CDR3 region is CASSSSPGSPLHF. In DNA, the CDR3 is TGTGCCAGCAGCTCCTCACCCGGTTCACCCCTCCACTTT.

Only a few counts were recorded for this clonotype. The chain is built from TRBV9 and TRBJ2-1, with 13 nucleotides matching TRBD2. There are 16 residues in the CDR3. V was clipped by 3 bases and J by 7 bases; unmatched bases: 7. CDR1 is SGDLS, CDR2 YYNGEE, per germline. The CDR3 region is CASSARLAGGGNEQFF. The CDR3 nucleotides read TGTGCCAGCAGCGCTCGACTAGCGGGGGGTGGTAATGAGCAGTTCTTC. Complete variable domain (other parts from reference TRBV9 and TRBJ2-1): DSGVTQTPKHLITATGQRVTLRCSPRSGDLSVYWYQQSLDQGLQFLIQYYNGEERAKGNILERFSAQQFPDLHSELNLSSLELGDSALYFCASSARLAGGGNEQFFGPGTRLTVL.

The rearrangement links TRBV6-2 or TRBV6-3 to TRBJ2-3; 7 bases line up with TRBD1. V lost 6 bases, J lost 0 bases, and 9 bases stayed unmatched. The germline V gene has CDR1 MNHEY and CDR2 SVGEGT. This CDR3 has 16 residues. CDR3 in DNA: TGTGCCAGCAGCGCCCAAGACAGGGCAAGCACAGATACGCAGTATTTT. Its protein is CASSAQDRASTDTQYF.

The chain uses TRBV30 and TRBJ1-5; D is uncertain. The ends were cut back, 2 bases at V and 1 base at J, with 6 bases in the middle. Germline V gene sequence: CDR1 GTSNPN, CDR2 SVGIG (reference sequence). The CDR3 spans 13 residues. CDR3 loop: CAWSQESNQPQHF. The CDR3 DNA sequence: TGTGCCTGGAGTCAGGAAAGCAATCAGCCCCAGCATTTT.

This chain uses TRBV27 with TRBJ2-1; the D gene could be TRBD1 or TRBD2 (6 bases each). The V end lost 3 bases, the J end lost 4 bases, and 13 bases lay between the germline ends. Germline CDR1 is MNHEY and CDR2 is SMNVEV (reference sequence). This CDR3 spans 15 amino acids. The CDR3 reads CASSLGGQRYNEQFF. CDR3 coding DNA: TGTGCCAGCAGTTTGGGAGGACAGAGATACAATGAGCAGTTCTTC.

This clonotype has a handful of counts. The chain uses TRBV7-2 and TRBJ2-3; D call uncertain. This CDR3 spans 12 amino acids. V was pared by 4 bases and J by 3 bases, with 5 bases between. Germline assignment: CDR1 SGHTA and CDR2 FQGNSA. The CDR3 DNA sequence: TGTGCCAGCAGCTCCGTTACAGATACGCAGTATTTT. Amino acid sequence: CASSSVTDTQYF.

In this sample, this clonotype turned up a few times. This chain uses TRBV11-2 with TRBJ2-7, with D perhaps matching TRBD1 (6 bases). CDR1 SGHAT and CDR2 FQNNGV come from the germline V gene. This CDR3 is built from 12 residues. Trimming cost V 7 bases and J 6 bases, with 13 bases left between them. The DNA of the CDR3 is TGTGCCAGCACTCGACAGGCCTCCGAGCAGTACTTC. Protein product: CASTRQASEQYF.

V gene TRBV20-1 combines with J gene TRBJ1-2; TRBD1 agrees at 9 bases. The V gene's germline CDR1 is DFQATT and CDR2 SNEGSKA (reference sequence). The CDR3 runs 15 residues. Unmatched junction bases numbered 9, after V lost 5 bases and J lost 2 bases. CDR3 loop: CSAFIRDRENYGYTF. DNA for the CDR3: TGCAGTGCTTTTATCCGGGACAGGGAGAACTATGGCTACACCTTC.

CDR3 sequence (DNA): TGCGCCAGCAGCCAAGTGTCAGGGGGGACTGAAGCTTTCTTT. This gives the protein CASSQVSGGTEAFF. This chain connects TRBV4-1 to TRBJ1-1; 7 bases are a match to TRBD1. Germline trimming cut 1 base from V and 5 bases from J; bases unmatched to any gene: 4. The CDR3 runs to 14 residues. CDR1 is MGHRA and CDR2 is YSYEKL in the germline V gene.